A selection of T cell receptor beta chains follows, all from one sample in a study of T cells in localized non-small cell lung cancer. The protocol was immunoSEQ multiplex PCR, while the TCRdb copy is restricted to in-frame clones and leaves out a portion. The sample has approximately 110 clones; around 28% are singletons. The specimen was lung tumor tissue, collected before any cancer treatment. These receptors came from a woman aged 40-69 years with stage I lung adenocarcinoma. CDR3s include the opening cysteine and the closing phenylalanine or tryptophan. D genes are given only for firm matches. The size of a clone is reported for some rows only, either as once, few or many, or as a class for expanded clones.

CDR3 DNA: TGTGCCAGCTCACCATCAGACTGGCTCAATGAGCAGTTCTTC; CDR3 protein: CASSPSDWLNEQFF; D gene: -; J gene: TRBJ2-1; clone size: -; V gene: TRBV18
CDR3 DNA: TGTGCCAGTAGTATCCTTTCACTAGCGCAAAGCACAGATACGCAGTATTTT; CDR3 protein: CASSILSLAQSTDTQYF; D gene: TRBD2; J gene: TRBJ2-3; clone size: few; V gene: TRBV19
CDR3 DNA: TGTGCCAGCAGCACATCAGCAGCTAACTATGGCTACACCTTC; CDR3 protein: CASSTSAANYGYTF; D gene: -; J gene: TRBJ1-2; clone size: large; V gene: TRBV11-3
CDR3 DNA: TGTGCCAGCTCACCCGACAGGGCCGGGGAGCTGTTTTTT; CDR3 protein: CASSPDRAGELFF; D gene: TRBD1; J gene: TRBJ2-2; clone size: -; V gene: TRBV18
CDR3 DNA: TGCGCCAGCAGCTTGGGCCAGCCGACCGGGGAGCTGTTTTTT; CDR3 protein: CASSLGQPTGELFF; D gene: -; J gene: TRBJ2-2; clone size: -; V gene: TRBV5-1
CDR3 DNA: TGCGCCAGCAGCCTCATGTGGGGACAGAAGAACACTGAAGCTTTCTTT; CDR3 protein: CASSLMWGQKNTEAFF; D gene: TRBD1; J gene: TRBJ1-1; clone size: -; V gene: TRBV5-1
CDR3 DNA: TGTGCCAGCAGTTGGGATTTAGGACAGAAGGGGTGGAATGAGCAGTTCTTC; CDR3 protein: CASSWDLGQKGWNEQFF; D gene: -; J gene: TRBJ2-1; clone size: -; V gene: TRBV6-8
CDR3 DNA: TGTGCCAGCACGGAGAGGCAATTCTCTGGAAACACCATATATTTT; CDR3 protein: CASTERQFSGNTIYF; D gene: -; J gene: TRBJ1-3; clone size: once; V gene: TRBV18
CDR3 DNA: TGTGCCAGTAGTATTCTCAGGACAAATCACAAACGGGCCAACGTCCTGACTTTC; CDR3 protein: CASSILRTNHKRANVLTF; D gene: -; J gene: TRBJ2-6; clone size: -; V gene: TRBV19
CDR3 DNA: TGCAGCGTTGAATCCTACAGGGTCGAAGAGACCCAGTACTTC; CDR3 protein: CSVESYRVEETQYF; D gene: -; J gene: TRBJ2-5; clone size: -; V gene: TRBV29-1
CDR3 DNA: TGTGCCAGCAGCTTGGGGACGGGTAAAGAGACCCAGTACTTC; CDR3 protein: CASSLGTGKETQYF; D gene: -; J gene: TRBJ2-5; clone size: few; V gene: TRBV11-3
CDR3 DNA: TGTGCCAGCACCCTGGCGGGCGGCTATGGCTACACCTTC; CDR3 protein: CASTLAGGYGYTF; D gene: -; J gene: TRBJ1-2; clone size: few; V gene: TRBV9
CDR3 DNA: TGTGCCAGCAGCCCGAGGGGGCGGGCTAGCTCCTACAATGAGCAGTTCTTC; CDR3 protein: CASSPRGRASSYNEQFF; D gene: TRBD1; J gene: TRBJ2-1; clone size: few; V gene: TRBV7-6
CDR3 DNA: TGTGCCAGCAGTGCGTACAGGAGAACTGAAGCTTTCTTT; CDR3 protein: CASSAYRRTEAFF; D gene: -; J gene: TRBJ1-1; clone size: hyperexpanded; V gene: TRBV25-1
CDR3 DNA: TGTGCCAGCAGTTTTCAAGGACTAGCTGGGACAGATACGCAGTATTTT; CDR3 protein: CASSFQGLAGTDTQYF; D gene: TRBD2; J gene: TRBJ2-3; clone size: -; V gene: TRBV28
CDR3 DNA: TGTGCCAGCAGCGAACTTAGTACAGCGAACACTGAAGCTTTCTTT; CDR3 protein: CASSELSTANTEAFF; D gene: -; J gene: TRBJ1-1; clone size: few; V gene: TRBV11-3
CDR3 DNA: TGTGCCAGTAGTACTAGCGGGGGTTCCTACGAGCAGTACTTC; CDR3 protein: CASSTSGGSYEQYF; D gene: TRBD2; J gene: TRBJ2-7; clone size: -; V gene: TRBV19
CDR3 DNA: TGTGCCAGCAGTTACAGTACCTACAATGAGCAGTTCTTC; CDR3 protein: CASSYSTYNEQFF; D gene: -; J gene: TRBJ2-1; clone size: -; V gene: TRBV6-8
CDR3 DNA: TGTGCCAGTAGTATTCCCCGACTAGCGGGGGAATACAATGAGCAGTTCTTC; CDR3 protein: CASSIPRLAGEYNEQFF; D gene: TRBD2; J gene: TRBJ2-1; clone size: -; V gene: TRBV19
CDR3 DNA: TGTGCCAGCGAAAGACAGCAGCCTAGCACAGATACGCAGTATTTT; CDR3 protein: CASERQQPSTDTQYF; D gene: -; J gene: TRBJ2-3; clone size: few; V gene: TRBV6-8
CDR3 DNA: TGTGCCAGCAGCCCGCTCCGACAGGGGGCGGGTGGCAATCAGCCCCAGCATTTT; CDR3 protein: CASSPLRQGAGGNQPQHF; D gene: TRBD1; J gene: TRBJ1-5; clone size: -; V gene: TRBV28
CDR3 DNA: TGTGCCAGCAGTTATATGGCTAGCGGGGTCCCAGATACGCAGTATTTT; CDR3 protein: CASSYMASGVPDTQYF; D gene: TRBD2; J gene: TRBJ2-3; clone size: -; V gene: TRBV6-8
CDR3 DNA: TGTGCCAGCAGTTTTTTTGGACTCTTGAACACCGGGGAGCTGTTTTTT; CDR3 protein: CASSFFGLLNTGELFF; D gene: -; J gene: TRBJ2-2; clone size: few; V gene: TRBV6-8
CDR3 DNA: TGTGCCAGCAGCCCAGTTGACAGGGTTTACAATGAGCAGTTCTTC; CDR3 protein: CASSPVDRVYNEQFF; D gene: TRBD1; J gene: TRBJ2-1; clone size: -; V gene: TRBV6-8
CDR3 DNA: TGCGCCAGCAGCTTGAACCCTACAGGGGGTGGGAATCAGCCCCAGCATTTT; CDR3 protein: CASSLNPTGGGNQPQHF; D gene: TRBD1; J gene: TRBJ1-5; clone size: -; V gene: TRBV5-1